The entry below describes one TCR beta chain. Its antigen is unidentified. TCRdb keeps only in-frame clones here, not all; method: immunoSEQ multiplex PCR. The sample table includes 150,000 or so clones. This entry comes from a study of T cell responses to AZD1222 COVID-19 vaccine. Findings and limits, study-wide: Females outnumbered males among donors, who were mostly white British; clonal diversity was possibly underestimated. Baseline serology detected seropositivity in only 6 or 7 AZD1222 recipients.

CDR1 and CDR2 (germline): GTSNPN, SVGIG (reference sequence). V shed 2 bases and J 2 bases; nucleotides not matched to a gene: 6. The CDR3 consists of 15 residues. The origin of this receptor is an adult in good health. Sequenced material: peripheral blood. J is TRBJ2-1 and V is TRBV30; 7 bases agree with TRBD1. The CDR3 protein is CAWSSTGAAYNEQFF. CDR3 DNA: TGTGCCTGGAGTTCAACAGGGGCCGCCTACAATGAGCAGTTCTTC.